Detailed here is one TCR beta chain. Sequencing was performed with immunoSEQ multiplex PCR; in TCRdb, only in-frame clones are kept and a portion is missing. The sample carries some 130,000 clones, around nine tenths recorded once. Germline loops: CDR1 SGHNT, CDR2 YYREEE (reference sequence). Trimming at V came to 4 bases and at J to 4 bases, leaving 14 bases not matched to a gene. This CDR3 spans 17 amino acids. The entry originates in a study of control samples from healthy donors and cancer patients. Source material: blood. This sequence was found in a man between 18 and 35 years old in good health. This chain joins TRBV5-4 and TRBJ2-5; 9 nucleotides match TRBD2. The DNA for the CDR3 is TGTGCCAGCAGCCGCCTGGGTAGCGGGGGCCGGGGAGAGACCCAGTACTTC. Its translation: CASSRLGSGGRGETQYF. Full variable domain (remainder filled in from reference TRBV5-4 and TRBJ2-5): ETGVTQSPTHLIKTRGQQVTLRCSSQSGHNTVSWYQQALGQGPQFIFQYYREEENGRGNFPPRFSGLQFPNYSSELNVNALELDDSALYLCASSRLGSGGRGETQYFGPGTRLLVL.